These 7 T cell receptor beta chains share one sample of origin, sequenced in a study of glioma-infiltrating T cells. TCR alpha and beta CDR3 regions were amplified from RNA using iRepertoire nested multiplex PCR. TCRdb re-analysed the multiplex PCR reads in MiXCR, keeping a single row per CDR3 protein. The data show about 190,000 distinct CDR3 sequences, about 32% seen once. The specimen was glioma tissue, nonneoplastic brain tissue, or PBMCs (not recorded which). Receptor source: a human donor with low-grade glioma or glioblastoma, undergoing nonglioma brain surgery, or in good health (not recorded which).

This clonotype was counted ten times or more. This chain joins TRBV5-1 and TRBJ2-3, with D tentatively TRBD1 (7 bases). Germline CDR1 reads SGHRS; CDR2 reads YFSETQ. CDR3 length: 15 residues. With 4 bases removed from V and 2 bases from J, the gap between germline ends came to 14 bases. CDR3 sequence reads: CASSRGQDYTDTQYF. Here the CDR3 DNA reads TGCGCCAGCAGCCGCGGACAGGACTACACAGATACGCAGTATTTT.

Many counts were recorded for this clonotype. The chain has TRBV20-1 and TRBJ2-1; 11 bases map to TRBD2. V lost 8 bases to trimming and J lost 5 bases; unmatched junction nucleotides: 8. Germline values: CDR1 DFQATT, CDR2 SNEGSKA (reference sequence). The CDR3 is 14 amino acids. This CDR3 reads CSTPLTSGNNEQFF. The CDR3 DNA reads as TGCAGTACCCCTTTGACTAGCGGGAACAATGAGCAGTTCTTC.

V gene TRBV19 combines with J gene TRBJ2-7; D is ambiguous. V was trimmed by 5 bases and J by 1 base, leaving 6 bases between them. CDR1 and CDR2 (germline): LNHDA, SQIVND (reference sequence). The CDR3 sequence is 12 residues long. The CDR3 DNA sequence: TGTGCCAGTAGTCCCGGTTCCTACGAGCAGTACTTC. Its protein product is CASSPGSYEQYF.

On this clonotype itself: This may be a read error, as it is one base from a much larger clone. This chain joins TRBV7-9 and TRBJ2-7; TRBD2 matches at 7 bases. Looked up from germline, CDR1 is SEHNR and CDR2 is FQNEAQ (reference sequence). This CDR3 has 19 amino acids. The CDR3, as DNA: TGCGCCAGCAGCCAAGACCTTGCCGTTTGGGGGGAGGGGTACAATGAGCAGTACTTC. Encoded protein: CASSQDLAVWGEGYNEQYF.

Many counts were recorded for this clonotype. The chain uses TRBV4-1 and TRBJ1-5, with unresolved D. V dropped 0 bases and J dropped 4 bases, with 7 bases sitting between them. The germline V gene has CDR1 MGHRA and CDR2 YSYEKL. The length of the CDR3 is 14 residues. CDR3 loop: CASSQDFSNQPQHF. CDR3 coding DNA: TGCGCCAGCAGCCAAGATTTTAGTAATCAGCCCCAGCATTTT.

This clonotype was seen at least ten times. The rearrangement links TRBV10-3 to TRBJ2-5; D unresolved. This CDR3 is built from 15 residues. Trimming removed 0 bases from V and 3 bases from J, with 11 bases in between. Germline values: CDR1 ENHRY, CDR2 SYGVKD. CDR3 nucleotides: TGTGCCATCAGTGAGTCGGCAGGAGACGAAGAGACCCAGTACTTC. Translating gives CAISESAGDEETQYF.

This clonotype was detected many times. V and J are TRBV6-2 or TRBV6-3 and TRBJ2-7, with D perhaps TRBD1 (6 bases). Germline V CDR1 and CDR2: MNHEY, SVGEGT. CDR3 length: 16 amino acids. V was trimmed by 0 bases and J by 0 bases, leaving 12 bases between them. The CDR3 region has the DNA TGTGCCAGCAGTTACTCAGCAGGGGAAAGCTCCTACGAGCAGTACTTC. Translation: CASSYSAGESSYEQYF.